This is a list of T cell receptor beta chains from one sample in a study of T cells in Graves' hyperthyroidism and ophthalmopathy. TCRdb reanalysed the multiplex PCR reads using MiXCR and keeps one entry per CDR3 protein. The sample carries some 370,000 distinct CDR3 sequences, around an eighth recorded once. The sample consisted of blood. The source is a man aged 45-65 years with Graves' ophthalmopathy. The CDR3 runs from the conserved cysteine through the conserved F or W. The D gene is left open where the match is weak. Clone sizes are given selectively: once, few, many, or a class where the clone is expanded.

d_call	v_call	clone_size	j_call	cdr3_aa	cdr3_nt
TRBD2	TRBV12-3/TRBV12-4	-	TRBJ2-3	CASSFTSGTSTDTQYF	TGTGCCAGCAGTTTTACTAGCGGGACTAGCACAGATACGCAGTATTTT
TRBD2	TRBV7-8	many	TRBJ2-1	CASRRLAGGPGEQFF	TGTGCCAGCAGACGCCTAGCGGGAGGGCCCGGTGAGCAGTTCTTC
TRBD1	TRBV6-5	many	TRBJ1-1	CASSYSRGQGARGNTEAFF	TGTGCCAGCAGTTACTCGAGGGGACAGGGGGCTAGGGGCAACACTGAAGCTTTCTTT
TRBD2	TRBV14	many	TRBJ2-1	CASSQDPGSGNEQFF	TGTGCCAGCAGCCAAGATCCAGGTAGCGGGAACGAGCAGTTCTTC
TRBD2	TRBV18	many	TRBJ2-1	CASSPAGVPSEQFF	TGTGCCAGCTCACCAGCGGGAGTACCTTCTGAGCAGTTCTTC
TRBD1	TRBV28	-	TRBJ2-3	CASGLGQGSTDTQYF	TGTGCCAGCGGTTTAGGACAGGGATCCACAGATACGCAGTATTTT
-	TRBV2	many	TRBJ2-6	CASSIPSGANVLTF	TGTGCCAGCAGCATCCCTTCTGGGGCCAACGTCCTGACTTTC
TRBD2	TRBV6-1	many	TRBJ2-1	CASSRLAGSSPGNEQFF	TGTGCCAGCAGCCGACTAGCGGGATCGTCTCCGGGGAATGAGCAGTTCTTC
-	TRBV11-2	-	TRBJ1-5	CASSQVLPGLGSNQPQHF	TGTGCCAGCAGCCAAGTCTTGCCAGGGTTGGGTAGCAATCAGCCCCAGCATTTT
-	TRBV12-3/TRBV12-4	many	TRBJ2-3	CASSFRGKADTQYF	TGTGCCAGCAGTTTTCGGGGGAAGGCAGATACGCAGTATTTT
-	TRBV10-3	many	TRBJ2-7	CAISESARAGYEQYF	TGTGCCATCAGTGAGTCCGCCAGGGCCGGCTACGAGCAGTACTTC
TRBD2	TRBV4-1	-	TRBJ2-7	CASSPLAGGPLEQYF	TGCGCCAGCAGCCCACTAGCGGGAGGGCCCCTCGAGCAGTACTTC
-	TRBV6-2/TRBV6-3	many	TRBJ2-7	CASSSHSYEQYF	TGCGCCAGCAGCTCCCACTCCTACGAGCAGTACTTC
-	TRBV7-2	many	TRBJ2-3	CASSLQHRGSADTQYF	TGTGCCAGCAGCTTACAGCACCGAGGGTCGGCAGATACGCAGTATTTT
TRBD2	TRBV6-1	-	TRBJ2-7	CASSAASGSSYEQYF	TGTGCCAGCAGTGCGGCTAGCGGGAGCTCCTACGAGCAGTACTTC
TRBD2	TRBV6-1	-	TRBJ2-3	CASSGATGGTQYF	TGTGCCAGCAGTGGAGCGACGGGAGGGACGCAGTATTTT
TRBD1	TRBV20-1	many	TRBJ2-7	CSASFGTGGLEQYF	TGCAGTGCTAGTTTCGGGACAGGGGGCCTCGAGCAGTACTTC
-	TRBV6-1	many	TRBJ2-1	CAIHRGGNEQFF	TGTGCCATACACAGGGGGGGGAATGAGCAGTTCTTC
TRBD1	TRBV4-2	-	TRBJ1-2	CASFKTGSYGYTF	TGTGCCAGCTTTAAGACAGGGAGCTATGGCTACACCTTC
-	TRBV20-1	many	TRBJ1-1	CSARDPKTGITEAFF	TGCAGTGCTAGAGACCCTAAAACAGGGATCACTGAAGCTTTCTTT
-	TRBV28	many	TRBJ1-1	CASSLFAVNTEAFF	TGTGCCAGCAGTTTATTCGCGGTGAACACTGAAGCTTTCTTT
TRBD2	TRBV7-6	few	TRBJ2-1	CASSQRTSGNDNEQFF	TGTGCCAGCAGCCAACGGACTAGCGGGAATGACAATGAGCAGTTCTTC
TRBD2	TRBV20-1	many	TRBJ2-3	CSARDYQLAGYRDTQYF	TGCAGTGCTAGAGACTACCAACTAGCGGGATACCGGGATACGCAGTATTTT
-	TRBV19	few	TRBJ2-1	CASSRTAGTRANEQFF	TGTGCCAGTAGTCGGACGGCCGGGACGCGGGCTAATGAGCAGTTCTTC
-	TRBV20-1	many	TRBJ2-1	CSARGTIGSAEQFF	TGCAGTGCTAGAGGGACTATCGGGTCCGCTGAGCAGTTCTTC
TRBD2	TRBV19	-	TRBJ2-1	CASSMGLATQFF	TGTGCCAGTAGTATGGGACTAGCGACGCAGTTCTTC
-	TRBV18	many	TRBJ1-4	CASSPGTGDPEKLFF	TGTGCCAGCTCACCAGGGACCGGGGACCCTGAAAAACTGTTTTTT
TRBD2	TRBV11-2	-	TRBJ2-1	CASSLLTSGTVHEQFF	TGTGCCAGCAGCTTATTAACTAGCGGGACAGTCCATGAGCAGTTCTTC
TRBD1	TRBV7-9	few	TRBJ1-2	CASSPEDRDRGYTF	TGTGCCAGCAGCCCAGAAGACAGGGATCGGGGCTACACCTTC
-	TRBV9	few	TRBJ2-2	CASSPEGASSVTGELFF	TGTGCCAGCAGCCCGGAGGGGGCTAGCTCGGTCACCGGGGAGCTGTTTTTT
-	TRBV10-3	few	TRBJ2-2	CAISESTGADRRGWANTGELFF	TGTGCCATCAGTGAGTCGACCGGGGCAGACCGACGCGGCTGGGCGAACACCGGGGAGCTGTTTTTT
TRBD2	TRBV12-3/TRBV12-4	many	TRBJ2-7	CASRPSGRLSYEQYF	TGTGCCAGCAGGCCTAGCGGGAGGCTCTCCTACGAGCAGTACTTC
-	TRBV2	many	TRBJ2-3	CASSPPWGSTDTQYF	TGTGCCAGCAGTCCCCCATGGGGAAGCACAGATACGCAGTATTTT
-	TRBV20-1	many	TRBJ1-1	CSARLVEGNTEAFF	TGCAGTGCTAGACTGGTGGAGGGGAACACTGAAGCTTTCTTT
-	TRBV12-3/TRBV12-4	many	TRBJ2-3	CASSFTTRMDTQYF	TGTGCCAGCAGTTTCACCACTCGGATGGATACGCAGTATTTT
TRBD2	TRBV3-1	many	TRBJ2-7	CASSQGLAGVYEQYF	TGTGCCAGCAGCCAAGGACTAGCGGGAGTCTACGAGCAGTACTTC
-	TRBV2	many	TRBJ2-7	CATTGSYEQYF	TGTGCCACCACCGGTTCCTACGAGCAGTACTTC
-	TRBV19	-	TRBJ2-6	CASTTYHKRASGANVLTF	TGTGCCAGTACCACCTACCACAAACGCGCCTCTGGGGCCAACGTCCTGACTTTC
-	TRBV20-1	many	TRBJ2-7	CSARGAGQVPEQYF	TGCAGTGCTAGAGGAGCGGGACAGGTGCCCGAGCAGTACTTC
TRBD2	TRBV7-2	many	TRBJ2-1	CASSPGLAVNEQFF	TGTGCCAGCAGCCCGGGACTAGCGGTCAATGAGCAGTTCTTC
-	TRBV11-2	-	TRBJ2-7	CASSSQVVGTGEQYF	TGTGCCAGCAGCTCGCAGGTAGTGGGCACTGGGGAGCAGTACTTC
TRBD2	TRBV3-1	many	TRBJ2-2	CASSQKSGSGPGELFF	TGTGCCAGCAGCCAAAAAAGCGGGAGCGGGCCCGGGGAGCTGTTTTTT
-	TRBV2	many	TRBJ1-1	CASSEARGGGAFF	TGTGCCAGCAGTGAAGCCCGGGGGGGCGGGGCTTTCTTT
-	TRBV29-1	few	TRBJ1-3	CSVGIGSPGSGNTIYF	TGCAGCGTTGGGATAGGCAGCCCCGGCTCTGGAAACACCATATATTTT
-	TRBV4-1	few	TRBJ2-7	CASSKSPGPGYEQYF	TGCGCCAGCAGCAAAAGCCCGGGACCAGGCTACGAGCAGTACTTC
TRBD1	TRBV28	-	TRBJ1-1	CASSFSPYAGGTEAFF	TGTGCCAGCAGTTTTAGTCCGTATGCAGGGGGCACTGAAGCTTTCTTT